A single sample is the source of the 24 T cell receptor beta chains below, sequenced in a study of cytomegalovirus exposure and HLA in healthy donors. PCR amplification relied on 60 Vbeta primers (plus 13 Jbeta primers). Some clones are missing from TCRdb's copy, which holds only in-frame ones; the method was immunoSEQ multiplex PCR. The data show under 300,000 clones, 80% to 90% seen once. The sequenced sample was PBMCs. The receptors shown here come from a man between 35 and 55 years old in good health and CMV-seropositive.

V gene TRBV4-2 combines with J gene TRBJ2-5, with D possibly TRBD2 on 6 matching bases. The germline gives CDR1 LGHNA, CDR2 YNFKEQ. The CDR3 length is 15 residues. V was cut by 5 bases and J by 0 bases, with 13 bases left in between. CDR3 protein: CASSSSLANQETQYF. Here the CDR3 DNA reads TGTGCCAGCAGCTCATCCCTAGCGAACCAAGAGACCCAGTACTTC.

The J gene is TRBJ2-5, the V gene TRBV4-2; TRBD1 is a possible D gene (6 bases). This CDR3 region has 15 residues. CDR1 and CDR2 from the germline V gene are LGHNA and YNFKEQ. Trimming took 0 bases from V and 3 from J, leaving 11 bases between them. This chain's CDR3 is CASSQDLDREETQYF. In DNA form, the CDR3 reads TGTGCCAGCAGCCAAGACCTGGACAGAGAAGAGACCCAGTACTTC.

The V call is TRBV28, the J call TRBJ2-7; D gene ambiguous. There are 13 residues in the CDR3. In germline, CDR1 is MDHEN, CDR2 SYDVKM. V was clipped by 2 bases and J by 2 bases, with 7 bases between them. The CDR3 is CASSLRQAYEQYF. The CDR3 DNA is TGTGCCAGCAGTTTACGCCAGGCCTACGAGCAGTACTTC.

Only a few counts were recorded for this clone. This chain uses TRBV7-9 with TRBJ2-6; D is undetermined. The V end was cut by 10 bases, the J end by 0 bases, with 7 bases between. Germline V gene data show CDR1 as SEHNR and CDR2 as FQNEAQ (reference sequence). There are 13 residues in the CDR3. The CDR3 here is CATSYSGANVLTF. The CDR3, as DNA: TGTGCCACCTCCTACTCTGGGGCCAACGTCCTGACTTTC.

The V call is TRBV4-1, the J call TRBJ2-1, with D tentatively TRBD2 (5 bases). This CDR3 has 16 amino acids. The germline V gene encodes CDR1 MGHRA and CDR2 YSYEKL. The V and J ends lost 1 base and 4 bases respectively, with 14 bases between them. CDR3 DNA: TGCGCCAGCAGCCAAGGGTCGGGATCCCCTTACAATGAGCAGTTCTTC. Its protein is CASSQGSGSPYNEQFF.

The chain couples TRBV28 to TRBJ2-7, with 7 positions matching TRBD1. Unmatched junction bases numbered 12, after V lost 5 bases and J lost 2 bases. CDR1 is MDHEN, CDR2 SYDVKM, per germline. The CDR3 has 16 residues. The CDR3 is CASSDRQGESAYEQYF. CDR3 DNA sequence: TGTGCCAGCAGTGACCGACAGGGCGAATCTGCCTACGAGCAGTACTTC.

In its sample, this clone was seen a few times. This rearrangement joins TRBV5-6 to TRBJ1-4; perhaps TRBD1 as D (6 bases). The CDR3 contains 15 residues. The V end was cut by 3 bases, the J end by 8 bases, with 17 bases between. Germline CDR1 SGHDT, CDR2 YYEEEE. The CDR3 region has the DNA TGTGCCAGCAGCTCCGGACAGTCGTTAGAAGAAAAACTGTTTTTT. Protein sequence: CASSSGQSLEEKLFF.

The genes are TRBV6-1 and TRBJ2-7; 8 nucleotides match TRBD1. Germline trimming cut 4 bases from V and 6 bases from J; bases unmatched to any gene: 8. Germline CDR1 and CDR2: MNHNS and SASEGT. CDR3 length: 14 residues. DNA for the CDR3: TGTGCCAGCAGTGGAAGACAGGGGAGATTCGAGCAGTACTTC. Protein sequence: CASSGRQGRFEQYF.

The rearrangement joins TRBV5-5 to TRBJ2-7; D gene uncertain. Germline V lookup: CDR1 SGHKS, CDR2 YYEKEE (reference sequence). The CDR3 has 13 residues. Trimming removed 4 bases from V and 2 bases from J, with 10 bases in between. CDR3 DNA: TGTGCCAGCAGCCTCAGTAACGCCTACGAGCAGTACTTC. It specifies CASSLSNAYEQYF.

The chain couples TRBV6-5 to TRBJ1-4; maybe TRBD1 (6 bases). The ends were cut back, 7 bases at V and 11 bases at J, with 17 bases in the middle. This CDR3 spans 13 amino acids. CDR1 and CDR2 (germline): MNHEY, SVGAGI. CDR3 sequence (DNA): TGTGCCAGCACCTCCAGGGGTATCTCTAAACTGTTTTTT. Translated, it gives CASTSRGISKLFF.

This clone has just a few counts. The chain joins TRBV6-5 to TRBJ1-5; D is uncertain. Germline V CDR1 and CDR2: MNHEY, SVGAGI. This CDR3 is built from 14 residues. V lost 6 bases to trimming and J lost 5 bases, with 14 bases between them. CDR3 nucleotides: TGTGCCAGCAGGGTGACTTTTTCGGATCAGCCCCAGCATTTT. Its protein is CASRVTFSDQPQHF.

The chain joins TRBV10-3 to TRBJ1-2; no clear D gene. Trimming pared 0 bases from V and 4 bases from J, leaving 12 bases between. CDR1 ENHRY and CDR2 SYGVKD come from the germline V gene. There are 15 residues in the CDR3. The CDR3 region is CAISESEVSTYGYTF. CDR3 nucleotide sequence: TGTGCCATCAGTGAGTCTGAAGTTAGTACCTATGGCTACACCTTC.

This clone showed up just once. The CDR3 bases are TGTGCCAGCAGCTTTGCGGGAGGGCCTCACGAGCAGTACTTC. Amino acid sequence: CASSFAGGPHEQYF. This chain joins TRBV13 and TRBJ2-7; 9 bases agree with TRBD2. V lost 3 bases to trimming and J lost 5 bases; unmatched junction nucleotides: 5. The CDR3 spans 14 residues. The V gene's germline CDR1 is PRHDT and CDR2 FYEKMQ (reference sequence). Full variable domain (outside the CDR3, taken from reference TRBV13 and TRBJ2-7): AAGVIQSPRHLIKEKRETATLKCYPIPRHDTVYWYQQGPGQDPQFLISFYEKMQSDKGSIPDRFSAQQFSDYHSELNMSSLELGDSALYFCASSFAGGPHEQYFGPGTRLTVT.

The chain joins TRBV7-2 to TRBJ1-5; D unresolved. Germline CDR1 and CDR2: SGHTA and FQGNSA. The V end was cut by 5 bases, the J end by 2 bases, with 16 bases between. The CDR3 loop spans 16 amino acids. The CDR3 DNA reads TGTGCCAGCAGCCCTTACGGGAGTGCGGGCAATCAGCCCCAGCATTTT. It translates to CASSPYGSAGNQPQHF.

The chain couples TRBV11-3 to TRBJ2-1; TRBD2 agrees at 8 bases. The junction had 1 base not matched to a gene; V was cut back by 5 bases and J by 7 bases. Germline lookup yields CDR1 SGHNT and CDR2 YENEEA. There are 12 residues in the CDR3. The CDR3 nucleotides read TGTGCCAGCAGCCGACTAGCGAATGAGCAGTTCTTC. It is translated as CASSRLANEQFF.

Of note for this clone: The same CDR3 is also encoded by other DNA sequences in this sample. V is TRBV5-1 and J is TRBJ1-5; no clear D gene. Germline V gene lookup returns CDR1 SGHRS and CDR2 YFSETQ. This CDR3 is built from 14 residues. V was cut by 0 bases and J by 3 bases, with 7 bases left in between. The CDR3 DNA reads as TGCGCCAGCAGCTTGGACACCTCCAATCAGCCCCAGCATTTT. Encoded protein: CASSLDTSNQPQHF.

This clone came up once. The CDR3 nucleotides are TGTGCCAGCAGCTTAGAGGTGGGAGCGGGCGAGCAGTACTTC. Protein: CASSLEVGAGEQYF. This chain links TRBV7-9 with TRBJ2-7; maybe TRBD2 (6 bases). V was cut by 1 base and J by 6 bases, with 13 bases left in between. The CDR3 has 14 residues. Per germline, CDR1 SEHNR and CDR2 FQNEAQ (reference sequence).

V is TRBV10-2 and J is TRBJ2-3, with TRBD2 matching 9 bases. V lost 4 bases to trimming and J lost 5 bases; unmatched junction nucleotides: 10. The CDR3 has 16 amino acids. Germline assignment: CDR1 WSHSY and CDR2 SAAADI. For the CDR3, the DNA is TGCGCCAGCAGTGGGCCCTTAGCGGGAGTGGGAGATACGCAGTATTTT. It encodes CASSGPLAGVGDTQYF.

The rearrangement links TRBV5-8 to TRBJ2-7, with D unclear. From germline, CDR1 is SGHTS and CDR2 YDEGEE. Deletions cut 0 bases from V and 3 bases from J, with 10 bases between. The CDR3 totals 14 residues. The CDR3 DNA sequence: TGTGCCAGCAGCTTGGTGCTCCTCGGCTACGAGCAGTACTTC. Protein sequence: CASSLVLLGYEQYF.

CDR3 nucleotide sequence: TGTGCCAGCAGCTTAGGCGTGCCGCGAGGACTGTTTTTT. Its translation: CASSLGVPRGLFF. This rearrangement joins TRBV7-9 to TRBJ1-4; D unresolved. This CDR3 is built from 13 residues. The germline V and J ends were trimmed by 1 base and 13 bases, with 13 bases remaining between them. Germline V gene data show CDR1 as SEHNR and CDR2 as FQNEAQ (reference sequence).

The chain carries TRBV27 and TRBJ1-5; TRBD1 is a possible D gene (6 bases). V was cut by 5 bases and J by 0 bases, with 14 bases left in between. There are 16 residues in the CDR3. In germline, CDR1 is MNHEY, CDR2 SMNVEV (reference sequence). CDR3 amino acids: CASSNSGQYSNQPQHF. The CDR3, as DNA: TGTGCCAGCAGTAACTCCGGACAGTATAGCAATCAGCCCCAGCATTTT.

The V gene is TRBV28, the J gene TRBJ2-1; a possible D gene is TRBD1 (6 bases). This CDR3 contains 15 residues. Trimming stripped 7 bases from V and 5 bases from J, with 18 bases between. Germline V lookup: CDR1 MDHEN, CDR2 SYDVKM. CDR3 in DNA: TGTGCCAGCATCCGCCCCAGGGGTAGTAACAATGAGCAGTTCTTC. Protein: CASIRPRGSNNEQFF.

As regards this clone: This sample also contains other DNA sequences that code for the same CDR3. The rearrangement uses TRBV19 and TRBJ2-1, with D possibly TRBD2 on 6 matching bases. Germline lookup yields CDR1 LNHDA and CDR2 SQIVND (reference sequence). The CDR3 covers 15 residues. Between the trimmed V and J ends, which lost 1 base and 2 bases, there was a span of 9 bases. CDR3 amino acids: CASSIGAGPYNEQFF. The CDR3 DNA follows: TGTGCCAGTAGTATAGGGGCGGGACCCTACAATGAGCAGTTCTTC.

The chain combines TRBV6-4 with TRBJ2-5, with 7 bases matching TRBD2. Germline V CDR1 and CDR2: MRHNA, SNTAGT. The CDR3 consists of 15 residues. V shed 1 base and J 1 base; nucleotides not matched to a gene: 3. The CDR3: CASSDWLAVQETQYF. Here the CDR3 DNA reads TGTGCCAGCAGTGACTGGCTAGCGGTCCAAGAGACCCAGTACTTC.